This T cell receptor (beta chain) is from a study of T cell responses to AZD1222 COVID-19 vaccine. Libraries were prepared by immunoSEQ multiplex PCR; TCRdb keeps only in-frame clonotypes and omits some of them. The table has roughly 99,000 clones, around nine tenths seen once. The CDR3 covers 20 residues. The ends lost 5 bases at V and 4 bases at J; junction bases unmatched: 21. Germline CDR1 and CDR2: SGHVS and FQNEAQ. Sequences were derived from peripheral blood, sampled on day 0 of AZD1222 vaccination. This sequence originates from an adult in good health. The J gene is TRBJ2-1, the V gene TRBV7-8; 9 bases are shared with TRBD1. CDR3 sequence reads: CASSRALHRGAGTGYNEQFF. CDR3 nucleotides: TGTGCCAGCAGCCGGGCGTTGCATAGAGGGGCCGGGACAGGGTACAATGAGCAGTTCTTC.